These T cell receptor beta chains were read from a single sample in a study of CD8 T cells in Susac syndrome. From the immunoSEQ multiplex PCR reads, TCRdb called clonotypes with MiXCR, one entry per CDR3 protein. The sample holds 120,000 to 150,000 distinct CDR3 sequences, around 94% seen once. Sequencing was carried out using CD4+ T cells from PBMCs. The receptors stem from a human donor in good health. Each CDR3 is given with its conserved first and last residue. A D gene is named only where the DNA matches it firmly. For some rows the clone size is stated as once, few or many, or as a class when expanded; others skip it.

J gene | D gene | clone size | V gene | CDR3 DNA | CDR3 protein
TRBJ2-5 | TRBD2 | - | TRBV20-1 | TGCAGTGTTTGGCTAGCGGGAAGGGAGACCCAGTACTTC | CSVWLAGRETQYF
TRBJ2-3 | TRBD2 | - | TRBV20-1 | TGCAGTGCATACCCCGGGACTAGCTGGATCACAGATACGCAGTATTTT | CSAYPGTSWITDTQYF
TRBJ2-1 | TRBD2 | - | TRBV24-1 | TGTGCCACCAGTGATCCCTTGACTAGCGGGAGCAATGAGCAGTTCTTC | CATSDPLTSGSNEQFF
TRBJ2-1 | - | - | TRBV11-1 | TGTGCCAGCTCGCCCGGACACCCGAAGTTCTTC | CASSPGHPKFF
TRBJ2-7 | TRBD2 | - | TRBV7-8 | TGTGCCAGCAGCTTAGGGACTAGTCCCACCTACGAGCAGTACTTC | CASSLGTSPTYEQYF
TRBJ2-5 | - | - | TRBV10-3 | TGTGCCATCAGTGAGTCGAAGAGTATAGGGGGTCAAGAGACCCAGTACTTC | CAISESKSIGGQETQYF
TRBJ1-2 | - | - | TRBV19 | TGTGCCAGTAGATCCGGACTGGTCTATGGCTACACCTTC | CASRSGLVYGYTF
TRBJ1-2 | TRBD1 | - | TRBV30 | TGTGCCTGGAGTTTAAGGACAGGGATCTATGGCTACACCTTC | CAWSLRTGIYGYTF
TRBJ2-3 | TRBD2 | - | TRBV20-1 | TGCAGTCCTCTGTTTGAGGGCGGGAGGGCCGAAGTTACAGATACGCAGTATTTT | CSPLFEGGRAEVTDTQYF
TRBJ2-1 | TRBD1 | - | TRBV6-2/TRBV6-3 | TGTGCCAGCAGTTACCTCACAGGGGGCCCGTTCTTC | CASSYLTGGPFF
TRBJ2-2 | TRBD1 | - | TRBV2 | TGTGCCAGGCGACAGGGGGCCGGCACCGGGGAGCTGTTTTTT | CARRQGAGTGELFF
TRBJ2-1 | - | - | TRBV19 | TGTGCCAGTAGTATATGGAGGAATGAGCAGTTCTTC | CASSIWRNEQFF
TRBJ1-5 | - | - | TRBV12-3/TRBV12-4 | TGTGCCAGCAGTGAACTCAGCGGGGCTCATCAGCCCCAGCATTTT | CASSELSGAHQPQHF
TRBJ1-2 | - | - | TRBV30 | TGTGCCTGGAGTGTAACGACCGGCAATGGCTACACCTTC | CAWSVTTGNGYTF
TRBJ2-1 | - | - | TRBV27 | TGTGCCAGCAGTTCCTATTACAATGAGCAGTTCTTC | CASSSYYNEQFF
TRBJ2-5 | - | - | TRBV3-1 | TGTGCCAGCAGCCAAGAGAGAATGCTCCAAGAGACCCAGTACTTC | CASSQERMLQETQYF
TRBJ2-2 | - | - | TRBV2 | TGTGCCAGCGGGGGTACGGGAGAGCTGTTTTTT | CASGGTGELFF
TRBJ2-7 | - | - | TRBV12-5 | TGTGCTAGTGGTTCGCCCCCCGCAGGGAACGAGCAGTACTTC | CASGSPPAGNEQYF
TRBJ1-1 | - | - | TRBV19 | TGTGCCAGTAAGAGGGCGAACACTGAAGCTTTCTTT | CASKRANTEAFF
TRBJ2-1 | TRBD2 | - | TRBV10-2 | TGCGCCAGCAAGCGAAGCGGGAGGGTAGATGAGCAGTTCTTC | CASKRSGRVDEQFF
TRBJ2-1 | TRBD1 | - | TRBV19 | TGTGCCAGTGCCGGGACAGGGGGCTACAATGAGCAGTTCTTC | CASAGTGGYNEQFF
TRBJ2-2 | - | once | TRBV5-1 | TGCGCCAGCAGCCCAGGGAGAACTAGCCGGAACACCGGGGAGCTGTTTTTT | CASSPGRTSRNTGELFF
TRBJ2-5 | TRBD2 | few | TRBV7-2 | TGTGCCAGCAGCTCCGCATGGGGGGGTCAAGGGACCCAGTACTTC | CASSSAWGGQGTQYF
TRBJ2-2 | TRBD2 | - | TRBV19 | TGTGCCAGTAGTCCAGGACTAGCGGGGAACACCGGGGAGCTGTTTTTT | CASSPGLAGNTGELFF
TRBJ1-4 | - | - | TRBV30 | TGTGCCTGGAAAGATCCGGGAAAACTGTTTTTT | CAWKDPGKLFF
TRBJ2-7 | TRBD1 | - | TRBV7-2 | TGTGCCAGCAGCTTAAGACAGGGGACCTACGAGCAGTACTTC | CASSLRQGTYEQYF
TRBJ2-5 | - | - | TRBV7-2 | TGTGCCAGCAGCTTAGCGGGTTCTCGTGAGACCCAGTACTTC | CASSLAGSRETQYF
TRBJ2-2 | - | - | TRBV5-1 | TGCGCCAGCAGCTTGGGGCCGGGCACCGGGGAGCTGTTTTTT | CASSLGPGTGELFF
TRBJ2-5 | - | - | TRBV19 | TGTGCCAGTAGTATCTCCCTCGCAGGCTACCAAGAGACCCAGTACTTC | CASSISLAGYQETQYF
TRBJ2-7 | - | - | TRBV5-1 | TGCGCCAGCGGGGGTACTGGGTCCTACGAGCAGTACTTC | CASGGTGSYEQYF
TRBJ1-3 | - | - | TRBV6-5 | TGTGCCAGCAGTTATCGAGGAGGGGTGTACTCTGGAAACACCATATATTTT | CASSYRGGVYSGNTIYF
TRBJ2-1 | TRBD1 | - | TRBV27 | TGTGCCAGCAGTTACCGGGACAGGGTGTTAGGTGAGCAGTTCTTC | CASSYRDRVLGEQFF
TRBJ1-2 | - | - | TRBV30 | TGTGCCTGGAGTCGGAGAAGTGGCTATGGCTACACCTTC | CAWSRRSGYGYTF
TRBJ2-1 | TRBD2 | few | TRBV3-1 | TGTGCCAGCAGTACAGGACTAGCGGGTTACAATGAGCAGTTCTTC | CASSTGLAGYNEQFF
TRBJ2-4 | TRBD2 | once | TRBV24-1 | TGTGCCACCAGTACTAGCGGGTCTTGGGGAAACATTCAGTACTTC | CATSTSGSWGNIQYF
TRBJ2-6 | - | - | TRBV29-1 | TGCAGCGCATACGCTGTTTCTGGGGCCAACGTCCTGACTTTC | CSAYAVSGANVLTF
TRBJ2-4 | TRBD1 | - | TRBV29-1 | TGCAGCGTTCGGGACAGGGGAGACATTCAGTACTTC | CSVRDRGDIQYF
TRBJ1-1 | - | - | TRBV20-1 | TGCAGTGTCCCGGCCAGGATGGACACTGAAGCTTTCTTT | CSVPARMDTEAFF
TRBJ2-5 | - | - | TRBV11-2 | TGTGCCAGCAGCTTACTTAGCGTGAGACAAGAGACCCAGTACTTC | CASSLLSVRQETQYF
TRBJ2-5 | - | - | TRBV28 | TGTGCCAGCAGTTTTTCTGCGGGACAAGCAGAGACCCAGTACTTC | CASSFSAGQAETQYF
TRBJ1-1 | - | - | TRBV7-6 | TGTGCCAGCAGCTTATTTTCCGGACAGTTGAACACTGAAGCTTTCTTT | CASSLFSGQLNTEAFF
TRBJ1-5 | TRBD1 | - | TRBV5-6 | TGTGCCAGCAGCGCGGACAGGGAAAATCAGCCCCAGCATTTT | CASSADRENQPQHF
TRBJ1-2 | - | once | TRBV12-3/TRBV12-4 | TGTGCCAGCAGTTCGGACAGTCCCTCGGGGGGCTACACCTTC | CASSSDSPSGGYTF
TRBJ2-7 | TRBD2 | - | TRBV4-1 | TGCGCCAGCAGCCAGGCAACCCCCGGGACTAGAGGGTACGAGCAGTACTTC | CASSQATPGTRGYEQYF
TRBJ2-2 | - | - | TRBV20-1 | TGCAGTGTAGCACCACAGGGACCCGGGGAGCTGTTTTTT | CSVAPQGPGELFF
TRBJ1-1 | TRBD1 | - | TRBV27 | TGTGCCAGCAGTTACCTACAGGGGGCGAGCACTGAAGCTTTCTTT | CASSYLQGASTEAFF
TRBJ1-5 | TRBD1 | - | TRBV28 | TGTGCCAGCTGCCGGGACAGGGTTCAGCCCCAGCATTTT | CASCRDRVQPQHF
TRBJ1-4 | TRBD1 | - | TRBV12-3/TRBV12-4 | TGTGCCAGCACCTCGGACAGGGGGTCTTATGAAAAACTGTTTTTT | CASTSDRGSYEKLFF
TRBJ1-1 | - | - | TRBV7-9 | TGTGCCAGCAGCTTAGGACAGGTAGGGACTGAAGCTTTCTTT | CASSLGQVGTEAFF
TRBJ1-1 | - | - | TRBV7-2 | TGTGCCAGCAGCTTTCCCGAAAAGAACACTGAAGCTTTCTTT | CASSFPEKNTEAFF
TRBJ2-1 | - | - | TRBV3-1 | TGTGCCAGCAGCCCGACGGACCCCAATGAGCAGTTCTTC | CASSPTDPNEQFF
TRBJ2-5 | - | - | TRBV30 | TGTGCCTGGAGCGGGATGTTGTACCAAGAGACCCAGTACTTC | CAWSGMLYQETQYF
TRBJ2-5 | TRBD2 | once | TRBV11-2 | TGTGCCAGCAGCCCCCGGGGGGATGGAGAGACCCAGTACTTC | CASSPRGDGETQYF
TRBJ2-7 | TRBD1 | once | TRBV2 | TGTGCCAGCAGGAGTCAGGGACAGGGGACCTACGAGCAGTACTTC | CASRSQGQGTYEQYF
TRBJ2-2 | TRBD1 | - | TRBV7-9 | TGTGCCATTTCGGGACAGGGAGACACCGGGGAGCTGTTTTTT | CAISGQGDTGELFF